This T cell receptor (beta chain) originates from a study of OX40 agonist ivuxolimab in advanced cancers. Across the study: Prior anti-PD-1, anti-PD-L1 or anti-CTLA-4 therapy did not bar entry, and more than 35% had some.

Study-wide results and limits: More expanded clones were found, on average, in CD8+ than in CD4+ T cells.

Notes on this clone: Its antigen is unidentified.

TCRdb keeps only in-frame clones here, not all; method: immunoSEQ multiplex PCR. The table has roughly 80,000 clones, approximately 86% seen once; the top ten hold 1.9%. Trimming took off 2 bases at V and 4 bases at J, with 12 bases between the two ends. Germline lookup yields CDR1 PRHDT and CDR2 FYEKMQ (reference sequence). The CDR3 spans 15 residues. Samples were taken at baseline and on day 1 of cycles 4 and 7. The chain recombines TRBV13 with TRBJ1-5; D is ambiguous. This receptor was identified in an adult with an advanced solid tumor such as melanoma, head and neck, liver or kidney cancer. This sample comprised CD4+ or CD8+ T cells sorted from blood, obtained in a trial of the OX40 agonist ivuxolimab. The CDR3 nucleotides read TGTGCCAGCAGCTTAAGGTCGAGCAGGAATCAGCCCCAGCATTTT. Its protein is CASSLRSSRNQPQHF.